These T cell receptor beta chains were read from a single sample in a study of blood T cell repertoires in COVID-19. Using immunoSEQ multiplex PCR, the repertoire was profiled, and TCRdb retains in-frame clones only, with some absent. The data show more than 150,000 clones, over 80% seen once. Sequencing was performed on PBMCs or T cells enriched from blood (not recorded which). The receptor source for this set is a woman aged 55-69 years who had recovered from COVID-19. Each CDR3 is given with its conserved first and last residue. A D gene is named only where the DNA matches it firmly. Part of the rows lack a size; the others show once, few, many or a class for expanded clones.

TRBD1 TRBJ1-3 NA TRBV2 TGTGCCAGCAGTGAGTGGACAGGGGAACATACCACCATATATTTT CASSEWTGEHTTIYF
TRBD2 TRBJ2-5 NA TRBV2 TGTGCCAGCAGGGCAGGGTATAGCGGGAAAGAGACCCAGTACTTC CASRAGYSGKETQYF
TRBD2 TRBJ2-1 once TRBV18 TGTGCCAGCTCCCCCCCCGACGGGAGGAATGAGCAGTTCTTC CASSPPDGRNEQFF
TRBD1 TRBJ1-2 NA TRBV19 TGTGCCAGTAGTATACCCGACAGGGGAGGCTATGGCTACACCTTC CASSIPDRGGYGYTF
TRBD1 TRBJ1-6 NA TRBV10-2 TGCGCCAGCACACCGGGACAGCGGAATTCACCCCTCCACTTT CASTPGQRNSPLHF
NA TRBJ1-5 NA TRBV28 TGTGCCAGCAAAGGGTCTCGGGGTAGCAATCAGCCCCAGCATTTT CASKGSRGSNQPQHF
NA TRBJ2-1 NA TRBV30 TGTGCCTGGAGTCCCTCAGCGGTCTCCTACAATGAGCAGTTCTTC CAWSPSAVSYNEQFF
NA TRBJ1-5 once TRBV6-6 TGTGCCAGCAGTTACCCGACTGACGATCAGCCCCAGCATTTT CASSYPTDDQPQHF
TRBD1 TRBJ1-2 NA TRBV10-3 TGTGCCATCAGCACAGGGACAGGGAGAGGCTATGGCTACACCTTC CAISTGTGRGYGYTF
TRBD1 TRBJ1-3 NA TRBV6-5 TGTGCCAGCAGAACAGGGGACAACACCATATATTTT CASRTGDNTIYF
TRBD1 TRBJ1-4 NA TRBV30 TGTGCCTGGAGGGGCCCCCACAGGGGGAAACTGTTTTTT CAWRGPHRGKLFF
NA TRBJ2-7 NA TRBV5-1 TGCGCCAGCAGCGCCACAGAGCAGGGCGAGCAGTACTTC CASSATEQGEQYF
NA TRBJ2-7 NA TRBV28 TGTGCCAGCAGTTTACAGGGGCCATACTACGAGCAGTACTTC CASSLQGPYYEQYF
NA TRBJ2-3 once TRBV12-5 TGTGCTAGTGGTTTGGGGGGGGTAGATACGCAGTATTTT CASGLGGVDTQYF
NA TRBJ1-2 few TRBV5-6 TGTGCCAGCAGCTTATCAGGGCCGAACTATGGCTACACCTTC CASSLSGPNYGYTF
TRBD1 TRBJ2-2 once TRBV29-1 TGCAGCGTTAACCGGGACAGGAACACCGGGGAGCTGTTTTTT CSVNRDRNTGELFF
TRBD2 TRBJ2-7 NA TRBV6-2/TRBV6-3 TGTGCCAGCAGCCCCTGGACTAGCGGGGCCTACGAGCAGTACTTC CASSPWTSGAYEQYF
NA TRBJ2-5 few TRBV7-9 TGTGCCAGCAGCCCGGACTATCTGGGGGAGACCCAGTACTTC CASSPDYLGETQYF
NA TRBJ1-1 NA TRBV5-4 TGTGCCAGCAGCTTCGGGGGAGACACTGAAGCTTTCTTT CASSFGGDTEAFF
NA TRBJ2-2 NA TRBV11-1 TGTGCCAGCAGCTTAGCTCCCATGACCGGGGAGCTGTTTTTT CASSLAPMTGELFF
TRBD1 TRBJ1-1 NA TRBV5-1 TGCGCCAGCAGCTCGCGCCCCCAGGGACAGGGGAACACTGAAGCTTTCTTT CASSSRPQGQGNTEAFF
NA TRBJ2-2 NA TRBV11-2 TGTGCCAGCAGCTTAAGTTCGGGGTTCGGGGAGCTGTTTTTT CASSLSSGFGELFF
TRBD2 TRBJ2-7 NA TRBV27 TGTGCCAGCAGTTTAAGGGTGGTGGCTAGCGGACTCTACGAGCAGTACTTC CASSLRVVASGLYEQYF
TRBD1 TRBJ2-7 NA TRBV18 TGTGCCAGCTCACCACCCGGGACAGGGCGTTACGAGCAGTACTTC CASSPPGTGRYEQYF